The 5 T cell receptor beta chains in this list originate from one sample, sequenced in a study of T cells in tuberculosis. Profiling relied on immunoSEQ multiplex PCR, and the TCRdb table lists in-frame clones only, not all of them. This table has 30,000 to 35,000 clones, about 91% appearing once. Indicated time point: new active TB diagnosis, blood taken before or within 7 days of starting treatment. Source: PBMCs, taken at tuberculosis diagnosis. These receptors all stem from an adult with tuberculosis. Some clones in this sample may be carry-over from other donors' samples.

The genes are TRBV5-1 and TRBJ1-2; maybe TRBD1 (5 bases). The CDR3 loop spans 16 amino acids. Trimming took off 0 bases at V and 6 bases at J, with 18 bases between the two ends. The germline V gene has CDR1 SGHRS and CDR2 YFSETQ. CDR3 in amino acids: CASSLEAGTLGDGYTF. In nucleotides, the CDR3 is TGCGCCAGCAGCTTGGAGGCGGGGACCCTTGGGGATGGCTACACCTTC.

CDR3 loop: CASKRGGNTEAFF. In DNA form, the CDR3 reads TGTGCCAGCAAGAGGGGAGGAAACACTGAAGCTTTCTTT. J is TRBJ1-1 and V is TRBV7-2, with D perhaps matching TRBD1 (5 bases). V lost 7 bases to trimming and J lost 2 bases, with 11 bases between them. The CDR3 extends over 13 amino acids. Per the germline V gene, CDR1 is SGHTA and CDR2 is FQGNSA.

The chain is built from TRBV6-5 and TRBJ2-7; the D is unclear. CDR1 MNHEY and CDR2 SVGAGI come from the germline V gene. Trimming cost V 0 bases and J 3 bases, with 6 bases left between them. The CDR3 totals 13 residues. This CDR3 is CASSYSEDYEQYF. The CDR3, as DNA: TGTGCCAGCAGTTACTCTGAGGACTACGAGCAGTACTTC.

V gene TRBV18 combines with J gene TRBJ1-4, with D unclear. This CDR3 region has 15 residues. Trimming cost V 0 bases and J 8 bases, with 13 bases left between them. The V gene's germline CDR1 is KGHSH and CDR2 LQKENI. The CDR3 DNA follows: TGTGCCAGCTCACCACCTGGGCGGGAGAGAGAAAAACTGTTTTTT. Amino acid sequence: CASSPPGREREKLFF.

The chain links TRBV6-1 to TRBJ1-6; maybe TRBD1 (5 bases). V lost 4 bases to trimming and J lost 7 bases, with 14 bases between them. The CDR3 runs to 15 residues. Germline V gene sequence: CDR1 MNHNS, CDR2 SASEGT. The CDR3 bases are TGTGCCAGCAGTGGTTCCCGGGCAGGGAATTCACCCCTCCACTTT. This encodes CASSGSRAGNSPLHF.